The source of this T cell receptor beta chain is a study of cytomegalovirus exposure and HLA in healthy donors. Study-level results: Published work reported that the classifier diagnosed cytomegalovirus status with high specificity and sensitivity. It was approximately 150 TCR beta chains that were listed as cytomegalovirus-associated.

Germline lookup yields CDR1 LNHDA and CDR2 SQIVND (reference sequence). Trimming at V came to 5 bases and at J to 2 bases, leaving 3 bases not matched to a gene. There are 14 residues in the CDR3. Turning to this clone: Its cognate antigen is unknown.

TCRdb keeps only in-frame clones here, not all; method: immunoSEQ multiplex PCR. The sample gives roughly 180,000 clones, around 86% of which show up once; 6.5% to 7.5% is in the top ten. The rearrangement joins TRBV19 to TRBJ1-3; 7 bases line up with TRBD1. The sample consisted of PBMCs. This TCR was sampled from a man aged 25 to 40 in good health and CMV-seropositive. The CDR3 DNA reads TGTGCCAGTAGTTGGACAGGAGCTGGAAACACCATATATTTT. Its protein product is CASSWTGAGNTIYF.